The 11 T cell receptor beta chains below all came from one sample that was sequenced in a study of human T cells and chemical hapten exposure. The sample's time point: patch test 1, 2 weeks after DPC sensitization. The treatment denotes: therapeutic diphenylcyclopropenone sensitization with weekly scalp DPC. MiXCR was run by TCRdb on the RACE reads, yielding one entry per CDR3 protein. The table includes about 69,000 distinct CDR3 sequences, approximately 35% detected once. This specimen was whole blood, taken in connection with sensitization to the hapten diphenylcyclopropenone (DPC). The receptors were sampled from a man aged 35-49 years with alopecia areata. Some clones in this sample may be carry-over from other donors' samples.

The table lists this clonotype with a few counts. The rearrangement uses TRBV3-1 and TRBJ2-3; 12 bases fit TRBD2. The J segment lost 2 bases and the V segment lost 1 base, leaving 4 bases of the junction unmatched. Germline values: CDR1 LGHDT, CDR2 YNNKEL (reference sequence). This CDR3 is built from 17 residues. DNA for the CDR3: TGTGCCAGCAGCCAAGGGGCTAGCGGGAGGGCCACAGATACGCAGTATTTT. This codes for CASSQGASGRATDTQYF.

This clonotype was observed a handful of times. The CDR3 bases are TGCGCCAGCTCGATCCGCTCCTACAATGAGCAGTTCTTC. Its protein is CASSIRSYNEQFF. The chain uses TRBV5-1 and TRBJ2-1; D remains ambiguous. The V and J ends lost 7 bases and 0 bases respectively, with 8 bases between them. The CDR3 loop spans 13 amino acids. The germline CDR1 and CDR2 sequences are SGHRS and YFSETQ.

V gene TRBV20-1 combines with J gene TRBJ2-2; the match to TRBD2 covers 7 bases. The CDR3 is made up of 14 amino acids. Germline CDR1 is DFQATT and CDR2 is SNEGSKA (reference sequence). V shed 8 bases and J 6 bases; nucleotides not matched to a gene: 12. The CDR3 DNA reads TGCAGTCCCTGGGACGGGAGGAAACCCGGGGAGCTGTTTTTT. The encoded protein is CSPWDGRKPGELFF.

J is TRBJ2-3 and V is TRBV7-2; tentatively, D is TRBD1 or TRBD2 (5 bases each). Per the germline V gene, CDR1 is SGHTA and CDR2 is FQGNSA. The germline V and J ends were trimmed by 1 base and 5 bases, with 13 bases remaining between them. The CDR3 is made up of 15 amino acids. CDR3 sequence (DNA): TGTGCCAGCAGCTTAGTCGGGACCGACATAGATACGCAGTATTTT. This translates into CASSLVGTDIDTQYF.

The V and J genes are TRBV6-6 and TRBJ1-6; D gene unclear. This CDR3 is 12 amino acids long. The V gene lost 7 bases and the J gene lost 7 bases, with 8 bases spanning the gap. Germline lookup yields CDR1 MNHNY and CDR2 SVGAGI (reference sequence). Here the CDR3 reads CASKGGNSPLHF. The CDR3 DNA follows: TGTGCCAGCAAGGGCGGCAATTCACCCCTCCACTTT.

This clonotype was picked up one time. The junction departs from germline at one end; a sequencing error may be responsible. The CDR3 reads CTSSNPLAGAANEQFF. As DNA, the CDR3 is TGTACCAGCAGTAATCCGCTAGCGGGAGCGGCCAATGAGCAGTTCTTC. The chain joins TRBV6-6 to TRBJ2-1, with 10 bases matching TRBD2. Germline V gives CDR1 MNHNY, CDR2 SVGAGI (reference sequence). The CDR3 length is 16 residues.

The V call is TRBV28, the J call TRBJ2-1; no definite D call. The length of the CDR3 is 15 residues. CDR1 and CDR2 (germline): MDHEN, SYDVKM. Between the trimmed V and J ends, which lost 0 bases and 0 bases, there was a span of 6 bases. The CDR3 DNA reads TGTGCCAGCAGTTTATGGATGGGCTCCTACAATGAGCAGTTCTTC. It is translated as CASSLWMGSYNEQFF.

This clonotype was seen more than once but under ten times. The V gene is TRBV6-5, the J gene TRBJ1-2; no clear D. Trimming shortened V by 5 bases and J by 4 bases, and 11 bases separated the two germline ends. CDR3 size: 13 residues. Germline-derived CDR1 and CDR2 are MNHEY and SVGAGI. The CDR3 spells CASSVTGSYGYTF. For the CDR3, the DNA is TGTGCCAGCAGTGTGACGGGGTCCTATGGCTACACCTTC.

The V and J genes are TRBV5-1 and TRBJ2-5; TRBD1 might be the D (6 bases). The CDR3 has 15 amino acids. From germline, CDR1 is SGHRS and CDR2 YFSETQ. Between the trimmed V and J ends, which lost 1 base and 2 bases, there was a span of 12 bases. The CDR3 loop reads CASSLSPGTQETQYF. In DNA, the CDR3 is TGCGCCAGCAGCTTGTCCCCGGGGACACAAGAGACCCAGTACTTC.

The chain combines TRBV7-2 with TRBJ2-7; D gene ambiguous. V gave up 1 base and J gave up 5 bases, with 9 bases separating them. The CDR3 has 13 residues. CDR1 SGHTA and CDR2 FQGNSA come from the germline V gene. The CDR3 DNA reads as TGTGCCAGCAGCTTAGTTTCACGGGACGAGCAGTACTTC. Protein sequence: CASSLVSRDEQYF.

This chain joins TRBV14 and TRBJ2-7, with D unclear. Trimming removed 4 bases from V and 3 bases from J, with 10 bases in between. The CDR3 spans 13 residues. In germline, CDR1 is SGHDN, CDR2 FVKESK. CDR3 DNA: TGTGCCAGCAGCCCTTCGCTAGGCTACGAGCAGTACTTC. Its protein is CASSPSLGYEQYF. Filled out from reference TRBV14 and TRBJ2-7, the complete variable domain reads EAGVTQFPSHSVIEKGQTVTLRCDPISGHDNLYWYRRVMGKEIKFLLHFVKESKQDESGMPNNRFLAERTGGTYSTLKVQPAELEDSGVYFCASSPSLGYEQYFGPGTRLTVT.